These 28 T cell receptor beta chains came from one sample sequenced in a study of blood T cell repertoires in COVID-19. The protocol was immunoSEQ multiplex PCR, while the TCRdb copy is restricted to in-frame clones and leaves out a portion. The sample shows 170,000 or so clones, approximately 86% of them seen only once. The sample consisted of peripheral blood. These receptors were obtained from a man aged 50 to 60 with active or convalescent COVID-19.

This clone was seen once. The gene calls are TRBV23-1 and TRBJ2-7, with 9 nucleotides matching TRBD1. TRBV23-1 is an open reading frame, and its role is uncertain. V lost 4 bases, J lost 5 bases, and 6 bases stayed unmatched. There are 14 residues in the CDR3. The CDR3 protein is CASSRRTGDHEQYF. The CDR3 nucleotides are TGCGCCAGCAGTCGGAGGACAGGGGACCACGAGCAGTACTTC.

The CDR3 DNA reads TGTGCCAGTGCGGGGAGAGAGACCCAGTACTTC. Residues: CASAGRETQYF. The chain has TRBV19 and TRBJ2-5; perhaps TRBD2 as D (6 bases). Trimming removed 8 bases from V and 4 bases from J, with 8 bases in between. Germline-derived CDR1 and CDR2 are LNHDA and SQIVND (reference sequence). This CDR3 region has 11 residues.

The CDR3 DNA follows: TGTGCCAGCAGCCACAAAACACAGGGGGTGTACGAGCAGTACTTC. Its protein product is CASSHKTQGVYEQYF. The chain uses TRBV6-6 and TRBJ2-7, with 8 bases fitting TRBD1. Looked up from germline, CDR1 is MNHNY and CDR2 is SVGAGI (reference sequence). J gave up 4 bases and V 6 bases, and 11 bases lay outside the gene matches. This CDR3 has 15 amino acids.

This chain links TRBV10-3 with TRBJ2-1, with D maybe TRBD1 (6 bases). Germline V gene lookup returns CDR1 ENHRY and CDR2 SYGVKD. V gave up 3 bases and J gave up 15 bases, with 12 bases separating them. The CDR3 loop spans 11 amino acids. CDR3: CAISDLTGSFF. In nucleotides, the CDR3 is TGTGCCATCAGTGATTTAACAGGGTCGTTCTTC.

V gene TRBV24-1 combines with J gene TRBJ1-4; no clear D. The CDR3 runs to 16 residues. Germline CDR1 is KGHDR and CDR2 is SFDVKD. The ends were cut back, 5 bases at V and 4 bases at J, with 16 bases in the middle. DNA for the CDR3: TGTGCCACCAGTGCCCCTTACCACGGTGGTAATGAAAAACTGTTTTTT. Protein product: CATSAPYHGGNEKLFF.

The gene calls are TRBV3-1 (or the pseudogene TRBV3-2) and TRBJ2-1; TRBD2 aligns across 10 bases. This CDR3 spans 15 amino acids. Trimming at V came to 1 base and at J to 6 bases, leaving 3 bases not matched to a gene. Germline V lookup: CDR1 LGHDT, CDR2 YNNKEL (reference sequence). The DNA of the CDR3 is TGTGCCAGCAGCCAAGTGACTAGCGGGTTCAATGAGCAGTTCTTC. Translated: CASSQVTSGFNEQFF.

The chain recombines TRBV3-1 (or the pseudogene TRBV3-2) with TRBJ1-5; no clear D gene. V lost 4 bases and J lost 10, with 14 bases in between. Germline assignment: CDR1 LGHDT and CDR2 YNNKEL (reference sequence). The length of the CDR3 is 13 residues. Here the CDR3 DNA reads TGTGCCAGCAGCCGCGGAGGCGGGTACCCCCAGCATTTT. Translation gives CASSRGGGYPQHF.

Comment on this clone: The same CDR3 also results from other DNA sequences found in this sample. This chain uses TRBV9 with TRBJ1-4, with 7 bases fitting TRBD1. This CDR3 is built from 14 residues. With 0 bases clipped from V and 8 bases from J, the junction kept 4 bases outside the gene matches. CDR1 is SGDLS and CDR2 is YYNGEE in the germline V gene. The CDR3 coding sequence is TGTGCCAGCAGCGTAGGACAGGGAGGCGAAAAACTGTTTTTT. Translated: CASSVGQGGEKLFF.

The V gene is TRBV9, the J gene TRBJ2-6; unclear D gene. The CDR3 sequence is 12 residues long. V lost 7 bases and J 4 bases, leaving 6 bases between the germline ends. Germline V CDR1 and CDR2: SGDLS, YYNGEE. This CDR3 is CASSLGANVLTF. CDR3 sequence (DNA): TGTGCCAGCTCACTGGGGGCCAACGTCCTGACTTTC.

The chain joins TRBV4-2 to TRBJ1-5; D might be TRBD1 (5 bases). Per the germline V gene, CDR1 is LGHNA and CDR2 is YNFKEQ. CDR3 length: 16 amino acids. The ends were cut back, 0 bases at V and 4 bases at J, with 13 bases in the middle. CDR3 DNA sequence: TGTGCCAGCAGCCAAGATAACCGGGGGGAAAATCAGCCCCAGCATTTT. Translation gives CASSQDNRGENQPQHF.

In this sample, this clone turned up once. CDR3 nucleotide sequence: TGTGCCAGCAGCTCCGAGTTCAGCAATCAGCCCCAGCATTTT. It yields the protein CASSSEFSNQPQHF. V is TRBV5-6 and J is TRBJ1-5; D call uncertain. Trimming stripped 3 bases from V and 1 base from J, with 8 bases between. The germline gives CDR1 SGHDT, CDR2 YYEEEE. The CDR3 extends over 14 amino acids.

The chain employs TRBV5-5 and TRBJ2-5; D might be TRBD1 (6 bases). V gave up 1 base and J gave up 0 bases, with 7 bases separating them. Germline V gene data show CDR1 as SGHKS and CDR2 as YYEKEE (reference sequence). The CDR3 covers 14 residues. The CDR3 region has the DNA TGTGCCAGCAGCTTGCGGACAGACCAAGAGACCCAGTACTTC. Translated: CASSLRTDQETQYF.

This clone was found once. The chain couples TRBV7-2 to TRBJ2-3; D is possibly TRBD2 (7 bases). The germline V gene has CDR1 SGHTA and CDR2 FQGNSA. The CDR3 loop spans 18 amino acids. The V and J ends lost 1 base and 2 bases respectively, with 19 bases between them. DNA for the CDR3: TGTGCCAGCAGCTTAGGGGTAGTGCGGGGGCCGATCACAGATACGCAGTATTTT. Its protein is CASSLGVVRGPITDTQYF.

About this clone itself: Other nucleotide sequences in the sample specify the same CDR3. The CDR3 protein is CASSPESYEQYF. The CDR3 DNA sequence: TGTGCCAGCTCACCGGAGAGCTACGAGCAGTACTTC. The chain is built from TRBV18 and TRBJ2-7; D not resolved. The CDR3 spans 12 residues. The germline V gene has CDR1 KGHSH and CDR2 LQKENI. V lost 3 bases, J lost 3 bases, and 6 bases lay in between.

The CDR3 region has the DNA TGTGCCAGCAGCTTCGGGAGGGCGTCCTACGAGCAGTACTTC. This codes for CASSFGRASYEQYF. This chain connects TRBV7-2 to TRBJ2-7, with 8 bases that match TRBD2. CDR1 is SGHTA and CDR2 is FQGNSA in the germline V gene. This CDR3 comprises 14 residues. With 3 bases clipped from V and 1 base from J, the junction kept 2 bases outside the gene matches. Combining the CDR3 with reference TRBV7-2 and TRBJ2-7 gives the whole variable domain GAGVSQSPSNKVTEKGKDVELRCDPISGHTALYWYRQSLGQGLEFLIYFQGNSAPDKSGLPSDRFSAERTGGSVSTLTIQRTQQEDSAVYLCASSFGRASYEQYFGPGTRLTVT.

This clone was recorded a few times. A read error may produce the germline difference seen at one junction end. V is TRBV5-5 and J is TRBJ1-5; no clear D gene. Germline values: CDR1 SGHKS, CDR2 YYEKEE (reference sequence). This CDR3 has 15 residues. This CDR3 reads CASSLGTQARQPQHF. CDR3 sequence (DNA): TGTGCCAGCAGTTTGGGTACCCAGGCTCGGCAGCCCCAGCATTTT.

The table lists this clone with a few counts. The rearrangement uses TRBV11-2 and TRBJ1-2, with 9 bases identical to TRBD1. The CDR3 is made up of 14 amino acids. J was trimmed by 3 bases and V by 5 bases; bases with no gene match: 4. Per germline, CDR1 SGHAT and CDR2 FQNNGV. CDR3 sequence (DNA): TGTGCCAGCAGCCCACAGGGGGCTTACTATGGCTACACCTTC. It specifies CASSPQGAYYGYTF.

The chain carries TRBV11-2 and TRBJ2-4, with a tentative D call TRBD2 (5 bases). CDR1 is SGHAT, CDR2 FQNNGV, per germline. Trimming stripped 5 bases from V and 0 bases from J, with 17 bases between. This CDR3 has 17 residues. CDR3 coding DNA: TGTGCCAGCAGCCCGAGGACTTTTCAACTAGCCAAAAACATTCAGTACTTC. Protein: CASSPRTFQLAKNIQYF.

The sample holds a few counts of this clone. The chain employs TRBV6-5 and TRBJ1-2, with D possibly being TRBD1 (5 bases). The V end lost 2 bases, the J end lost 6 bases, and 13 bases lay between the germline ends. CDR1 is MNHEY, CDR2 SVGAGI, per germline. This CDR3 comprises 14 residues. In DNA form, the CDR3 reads TGTGCCAGCAGTTACCGGGGGGTTTGGGATGGCTACACCTTC. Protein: CASSYRGVWDGYTF.

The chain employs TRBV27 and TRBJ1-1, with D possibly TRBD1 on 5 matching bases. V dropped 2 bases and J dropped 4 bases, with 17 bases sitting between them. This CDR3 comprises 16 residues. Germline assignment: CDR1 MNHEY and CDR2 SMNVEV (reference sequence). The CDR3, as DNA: TGTGCCAGCAGTTTAGAGGTGGCCGGGACTCGCACTGAAGCTTTCTTT. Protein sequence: CASSLEVAGTRTEAFF.

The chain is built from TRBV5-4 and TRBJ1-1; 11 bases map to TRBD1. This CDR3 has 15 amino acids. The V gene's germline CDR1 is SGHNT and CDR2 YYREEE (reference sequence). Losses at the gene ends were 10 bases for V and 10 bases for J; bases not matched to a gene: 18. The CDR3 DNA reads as TGTGCCTTTACTTCGGGTCGGGACAGGGGGATTGCAGCTTTCTTT. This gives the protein CAFTSGRDRGIAAFF.

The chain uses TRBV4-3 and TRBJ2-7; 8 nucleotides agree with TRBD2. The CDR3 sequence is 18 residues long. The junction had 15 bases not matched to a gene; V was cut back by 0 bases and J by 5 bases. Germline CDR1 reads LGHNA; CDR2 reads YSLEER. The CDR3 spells CASSQDRLGTSPTDEQYF. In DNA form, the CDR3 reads TGCGCCAGCAGCCAAGATCGACTGGGGACTAGTCCAACCGACGAGCAGTACTTC.

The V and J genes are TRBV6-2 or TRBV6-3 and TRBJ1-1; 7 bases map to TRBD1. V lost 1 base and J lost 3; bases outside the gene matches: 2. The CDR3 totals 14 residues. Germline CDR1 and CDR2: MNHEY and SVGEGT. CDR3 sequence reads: CASSYFRGDTEAFF. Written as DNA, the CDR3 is TGTGCCAGCAGTTACTTCAGGGGGGACACTGAAGCTTTCTTT.

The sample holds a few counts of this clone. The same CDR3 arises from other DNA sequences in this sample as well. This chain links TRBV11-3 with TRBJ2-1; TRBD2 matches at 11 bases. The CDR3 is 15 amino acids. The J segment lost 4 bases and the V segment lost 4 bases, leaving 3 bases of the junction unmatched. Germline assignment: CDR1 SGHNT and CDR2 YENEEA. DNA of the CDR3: TGTGCCAGCAGCTCCCTAGCGGGGGGTTACAATGAGCAGTTCTTC. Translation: CASSSLAGGYNEQFF. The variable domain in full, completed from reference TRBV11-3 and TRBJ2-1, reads EAGVVQSPRYKIIEKKQPVAFWCNPISGHNTLYWYLQNLGQGPELLIRYENEEAVDDSQLPKDRFSAERLKGVDSTLKIQPAELGDSAVYLCASSSLAGGYNEQFFGPGTRLTVL.

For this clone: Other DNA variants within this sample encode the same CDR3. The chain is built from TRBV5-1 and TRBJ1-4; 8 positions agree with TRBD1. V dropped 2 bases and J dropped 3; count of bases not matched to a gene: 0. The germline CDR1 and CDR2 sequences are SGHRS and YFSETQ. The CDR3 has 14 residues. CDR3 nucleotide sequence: TGCGCCAGCAGCTTACAGGGGGCTAATGAAAAACTGTTTTTT. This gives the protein CASSLQGANEKLFF. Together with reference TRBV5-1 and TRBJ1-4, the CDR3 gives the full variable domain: KAGVTQTPRYLIKTRGQQVTLSCSPISGHRSVSWYQQTPGQGLQFLFEYFSETQRNKGNFPGRFSGRQFSNSRSEMNVSTLELGDSALYLCASSLQGANEKLFFGSGTQLSVL.

CDR3 loop: CASSRGTGGRNTIYF. In nucleotides, the CDR3 is TGTGCCAGCAGTCGGGGGACAGGGGGCAGAAACACCATATATTTT. The J gene is TRBJ1-3, the V gene TRBV25-1; 12 nucleotides align to TRBD1. The V gene's germline CDR1 is MGHDK and CDR2 SYGVNS. Trimming cost V 5 bases and J 5 bases; bases outside gene matches: 4. The CDR3 runs 15 residues.

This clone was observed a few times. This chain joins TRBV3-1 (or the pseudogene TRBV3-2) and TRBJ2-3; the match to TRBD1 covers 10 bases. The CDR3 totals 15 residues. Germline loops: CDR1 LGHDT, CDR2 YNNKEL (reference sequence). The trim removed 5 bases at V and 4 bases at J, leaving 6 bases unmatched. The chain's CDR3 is CASSFRTGGADTQYF. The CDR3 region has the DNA TGTGCCAGCAGCTTCCGGACAGGGGGAGCAGATACGCAGTATTTT.

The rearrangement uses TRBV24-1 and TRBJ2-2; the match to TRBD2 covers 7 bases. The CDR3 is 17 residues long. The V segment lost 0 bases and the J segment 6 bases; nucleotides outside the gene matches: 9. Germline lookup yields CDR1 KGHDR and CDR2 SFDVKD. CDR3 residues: CATSDLVASGWPGELFF. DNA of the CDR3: TGTGCCACCAGTGATTTGGTCGCTAGCGGATGGCCCGGGGAGCTGTTTTTT.